The present T cell receptor beta chain was sequenced within a study of T cell responses to AZD1222 COVID-19 vaccine. Libraries were prepared by immunoSEQ multiplex PCR; TCRdb keeps only in-frame clonotypes and omits some of them. Of tens of thousands of clones in the sample, roughly 90% were seen once. Germline CDR1 reads MNHEY; CDR2 reads SVGAGI. The CDR3 runs to 15 residues. The V and J ends lost 6 bases and 3 bases, in that order; junction bases with no gene match: 8. The starting material was peripheral blood, obtained 28 days after the second AZD1222 dose. V gene TRBV6-5 combines with J gene TRBJ2-7; 10 nucleotides agree with TRBD1. This sequence originates from an adult who received the AZD1222 COVID-19 vaccine. CDR3 sequence: CASRPGQGTLYEQYF. CDR3 in DNA: TGTGCCAGCAGACCGGGACAGGGGACCCTCTACGAGCAGTACTTC.